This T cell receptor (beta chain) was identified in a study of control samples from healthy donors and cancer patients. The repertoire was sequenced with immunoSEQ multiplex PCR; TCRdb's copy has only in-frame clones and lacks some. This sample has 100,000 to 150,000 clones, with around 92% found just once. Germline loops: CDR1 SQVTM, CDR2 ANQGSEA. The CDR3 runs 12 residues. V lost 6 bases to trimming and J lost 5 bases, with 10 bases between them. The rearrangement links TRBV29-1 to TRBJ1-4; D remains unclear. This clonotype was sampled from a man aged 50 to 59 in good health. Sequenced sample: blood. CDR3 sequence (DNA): TGCAGCGTCCGGACGGGGAATGAAAAACTGTTTTTT. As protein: CSVRTGNEKLFF. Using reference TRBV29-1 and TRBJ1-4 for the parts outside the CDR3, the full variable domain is SAVISQKPSRDICQRGTSLTIQCQVDSQVTMMFWYRQQPGQSLTLIATANQGSEATYESGFVIDKFPISRPNLTFSTLTVSNMSPEDSSIYLCSVRTGNEKLFFGSGTQLSVL.